The 27 T cell receptor beta chains reported below all come from one sample, sequenced in a study of blood T cell repertoires in COVID-19. TCRdb keeps only in-frame clones here, not all; method: immunoSEQ multiplex PCR. The sample has 150,000 to 200,000 clones; approximately 83% are singletons. The specimen sequenced was peripheral blood. The receptors were gathered from a man in his sixties with acute or convalescent COVID-19.

This clone was recorded only once. The V and J genes are TRBV27 and TRBJ1-5, with 8 bases aligning to TRBD1. Trimming removed 4 bases from V and 4 bases from J; junction bases left unmatched: 9. Germline V gene data show CDR1 as MNHEY and CDR2 as SMNVEV (reference sequence). This CDR3 is built from 16 residues. CDR3 region: CASSSAGTGGNQPQHF. CDR3 coding DNA: TGTGCCAGCAGTTCCGCTGGGACAGGAGGTAATCAGCCCCAGCATTTT.

V is TRBV6-5 and J is TRBJ1-4; maybe TRBD1 (6 bases). Germline CDR1 is MNHEY and CDR2 is SVGAGI. The CDR3 consists of 14 residues. V gave up 10 bases and J gave up 10 bases, with 22 bases separating them. The CDR3 loop is CANSYRTGLLKLFF. The CDR3 DNA sequence: TGTGCCAACTCTTACCGAACAGGGTTATTAAAACTGTTTTTT.

The genes are TRBV15 and TRBJ2-3; TRBD2 aligns across 9 bases. The germline CDR1 and CDR2 sequences are LNHNV and YYDKDF (reference sequence). CDR3 length equals 16 residues. After removal of 5 bases from V and 5 bases from J, the junction contained 11 bases not matched to a gene. The CDR3 here is CATSPIGTSRRDTQYF. For the CDR3, the DNA is TGTGCCACCAGCCCAATCGGGACTAGCCGGAGAGATACGCAGTATTTT.

V and J are TRBV30 and TRBJ2-7, with 8 positions matching TRBD1. Per germline, CDR1 GTSNPN and CDR2 SVGIG (reference sequence). V lost 0 bases, J lost 7 bases, and 29 bases stayed unmatched. This CDR3 contains 21 residues. DNA for the CDR3: TGTGCCTGGAGTGTACCCCTCGGGACAGGCTATTCCTTTTCTACGAGAGTGGAGCAGTACTTC. This sequence encodes CAWSVPLGTGYSFSTRVEQYF.

The gene calls are TRBV5-5 and TRBJ2-7, with 10 nucleotides matching TRBD1. With V trimmed by 5 bases and J by 5 bases, 10 bases remained unmatched. Germline CDR1 SGHKS, CDR2 YYEKEE (reference sequence). The CDR3 consists of 15 residues. Here the CDR3 DNA reads TGTGCCAGCAGTTCTCCGGGACAGGGGAGAAACGAGCAGTACTTC. It is translated as CASSSPGQGRNEQYF.

Points on this clone: Other DNA sequences from this sample encode an identical CDR3 as well. This chain links TRBV7-3 with TRBJ2-1; D perhaps matches TRBD1 (5 bases). The ends were cut back, 3 bases at V and 7 bases at J, with 10 bases in the middle. This CDR3 is built from 13 residues. Germline V CDR1 and CDR2: SGHTA, FQGTGA. CDR3: CASSFGASNEQFF. The DNA for the CDR3 is TGTGCCAGCAGCTTTGGGGCATCGAATGAGCAGTTCTTC.

V is TRBV30 and J is TRBJ1-5, with D unresolved. Deletions cut 1 base from V and 4 bases from J, with 5 bases between. The CDR3 is 12 amino acids. CDR1 and CDR2 from the germline V gene are GTSNPN and SVGIG (reference sequence). The chain's CDR3 is CAWSDTNQPQHF. The CDR3 DNA reads TGTGCCTGGAGTGACACAAATCAGCCCCAGCATTTT.

J is TRBJ2-7 and V is TRBV29-1; 8 bases fit TRBD1. V lost 7 bases, J lost 6 bases, and 23 bases stayed unmatched. Looked up from germline, CDR1 is SQVTM and CDR2 is ANQGSEA. This CDR3 has 17 amino acids. CDR3 DNA: TGCAGCGCCTCCGGGACAGGAGGACCCAGGGGGTGGCCCGAGCAGTACTTC. Amino acid sequence: CSASGTGGPRGWPEQYF.

V and J are TRBV3-1 (or the pseudogene TRBV3-2) and TRBJ2-3, with a weak D call TRBD1 (5 bases). V lost 5 bases to trimming and J lost 0 bases, with 18 bases between them. This CDR3 spans 17 amino acids. CDR1 is LGHDT and CDR2 is YNNKEL in the germline V gene (reference sequence). The CDR3 DNA follows: TGTGCCAGCAGCTCTTGGGGCCGGAGTTCTAGCACAGATACGCAGTATTTT. The encoded protein is CASSSWGRSSSTDTQYF.

The V call is TRBV7-2, the J call TRBJ1-2; 9 bases align to TRBD1. Trimming removed 2 bases from V and 5 bases from J; junction bases left unmatched: 6. CDR1 is SGHTA, CDR2 FQGNSA, per germline. The CDR3 sequence is 15 residues long. The CDR3 DNA reads as TGTGCCAGCAGCTTAAAGAGGACAGGGGAGTATGGCTACACCTTC. Its translation is CASSLKRTGEYGYTF.

The J gene is TRBJ1-5, the V gene TRBV19; possible D gene TRBD1, 5 bases. Germline V gene lookup returns CDR1 LNHDA and CDR2 SQIVND (reference sequence). Trimming removed 3 bases from V and 7 bases from J, with 10 bases in between. This CDR3 region has 13 residues. CDR3 DNA: TGTGCCAGTAGTATCTCAGGGCACCAGCCCCAGCATTTT. Translated: CASSISGHQPQHF. The full variable domain, with the rest looked up from reference TRBV19 and TRBJ1-5, is DGGITQSPKYLFRKEGQNVTLSCEQNLNHDAMYWYRQDPGQGLRLIYYSQIVNDFQKGDIAEGYSVSREKKESFPLTVTSAQKNPTAFYLCASSISGHQPQHFGDGTRLSIL.

The gene calls are TRBV27 and TRBJ2-1; D not resolved. Trimming took off 4 bases at V and 7 bases at J, with 8 bases between the two ends. CDR1 and CDR2 from the germline V gene are MNHEY and SMNVEV (reference sequence). The CDR3 spans 12 residues. This chain's CDR3 is CASSSRWNEQFF. Here the CDR3 DNA reads TGTGCCAGCAGTTCGCGCTGGAATGAGCAGTTCTTC.

The gene calls are TRBV24-1 and TRBJ2-7; D possibly corresponds to TRBD1 (6 bases). The CDR3 loop spans 13 amino acids. The V gene's germline CDR1 is KGHDR and CDR2 SFDVKD. V lost 5 bases and J 6 bases, leaving 13 bases between the germline ends. The chain's CDR3 is CATSGTERAEQYF. CDR3 bases: TGTGCCACCAGTGGGACAGAGAGGGCCGAGCAGTACTTC.

J is TRBJ2-7 and V is TRBV9; the D gene is possibly TRBD2 (6 bases). Trimming took off 0 bases at V and 3 bases at J, with 13 bases between the two ends. The CDR3 is made up of 15 amino acids. Germline V gene lookup returns CDR1 SGDLS and CDR2 YYNGEE. CDR3 DNA sequence: TGTGCCAGCAGCGTAGATCCTAGCGCCATCTACGAGCAGTACTTC. Amino acids: CASSVDPSAIYEQYF.

This chain uses TRBV19 with TRBJ1-5; D perhaps matches TRBD1 (5 bases). Germline V gives CDR1 LNHDA, CDR2 SQIVND (reference sequence). The CDR3 covers 15 residues. V was shortened by 6 bases and J by 2 bases, with 14 bases between the two germline ends. CDR3 protein: CASSHQGWRNQPQHF. The CDR3 region has the DNA TGTGCCAGTAGCCACCAGGGTTGGCGCAATCAGCCCCAGCATTTT.

J is TRBJ2-1 and V is TRBV27, with 7 bases fitting TRBD1. Germline V gives CDR1 MNHEY, CDR2 SMNVEV (reference sequence). The CDR3 has 17 residues. V lost 5 bases and J lost 4; bases outside the gene matches: 14. The CDR3 region has the DNA TGTGCCAGCAGTCCCCGACCCGGACAGGTCGCTTACAATGAGCAGTTCTTC. It encodes CASSPRPGQVAYNEQFF.

This chain uses TRBV28 with TRBJ2-3; the D gene is possibly TRBD1 (7 bases). The CDR3 loop spans 14 amino acids. With 6 bases removed from V and 4 bases from J, the gap between germline ends came to 14 bases. Germline V gives CDR1 MDHEN, CDR2 SYDVKM. The CDR3 bases are TGTGCCAGCAGGGACCAGGGGGGCGCAGATACGCAGTATTTT. It yields the protein CASRDQGGADTQYF.

The chain couples TRBV4-1 to TRBJ2-7, with 7 bases lining up with TRBD2. Looked up from germline, CDR1 is MGHRA and CDR2 is YSYEKL. The CDR3 extends over 14 amino acids. Trimming took 1 base from V and 3 from J; bases not matched to a gene: 3. The chain's CDR3 is CASSQGGGIYEQYF. The CDR3 DNA is TGCGCCAGCAGCCAAGGGGGAGGGATCTACGAGCAGTACTTC.

The chain combines TRBV7-2 with TRBJ1-3; 7 nucleotides line up with TRBD1. Germline V gives CDR1 SGHTA, CDR2 FQGNSA. The V gene end was trimmed by 5 bases and the J gene end by 1 base; junction bases not matched to a gene: 5. CDR3 length: 15 residues. The CDR3 DNA sequence: TGTGCCAGCAGCCCCCAACAGGGGTCTGGAAACACCATATATTTT. Translation: CASSPQQGSGNTIYF.

The chain has TRBV9 and TRBJ2-1; 9 bases agree with TRBD2. Germline V gene sequence: CDR1 SGDLS, CDR2 YYNGEE. The CDR3 sequence is 17 residues long. V lost 4 bases and J lost 10; bases outside the gene matches: 18. CDR3 in DNA: TGTGCCAGCAGCACCCCAGGAAGCGGGAGGTCATCGGGAGAGCAGTTCTTC. Residues: CASSTPGSGRSSGEQFF. The full variable domain, its missing parts supplied by reference TRBV9 and TRBJ2-1, is DSGVTQTPKHLITATGQRVTLRCSPRSGDLSVYWYQQSLDQGLQFLIQYYNGEERAKGNILERFSAQQFPDLHSELNLSSLELGDSALYFCASSTPGSGRSSGEQFFGPGTRLTVL.

Turning to this clone: The sample has other DNA sequences that encode this CDR3 too. V gene TRBV28 combines with J gene TRBJ2-7; D remains unclear. Germline V lookup: CDR1 MDHEN, CDR2 SYDVKM. This CDR3 is built from 12 residues. V shed 3 bases and J shed 2 bases, with 5 bases lying between them. In nucleotides, the CDR3 is TGTGCCAGCAGTTTGCGAACCTACGAGCAGTACTTC. It translates to CASSLRTYEQYF. Based on the CDR3 plus reference TRBV28 and TRBJ2-7, the full variable domain is DVKVTQSSRYLVKRTGEKVFLECVQDMDHENMFWYRQDPGLGLRLIYFSYDVKMKEKGDIPEGYSVSREKKERFSLILESASTNQTSMYLCASSLRTYEQYFGPGTRLTVT.

The J gene is TRBJ1-1, the V gene TRBV7-9; the D is unclear. The V end lost 3 bases, the J end lost 12 bases, and 14 bases lay between the germline ends. Per germline, CDR1 SEHNR and CDR2 FQNEAQ (reference sequence). The CDR3 covers 12 residues. The CDR3 spells CASSFTGEQTFF. CDR3 nucleotides: TGTGCCAGCAGCTTCACTGGGGAGCAAACTTTCTTT.

J is TRBJ1-2 and V is TRBV30; no firm D call. The germline gives CDR1 GTSNPN, CDR2 SVGIG (reference sequence). The CDR3 sequence is 15 residues long. Trimming took 0 bases from V and 1 from J, leaving 12 bases between them. CDR3 in amino acids: CAWSVKAGFNYGYTF. The CDR3, as DNA: TGTGCCTGGAGTGTAAAGGCAGGCTTTAACTATGGCTACACCTTC.

This clone was detected only a few times. V is TRBV19 and J is TRBJ2-1, with a possible D match to TRBD2 (5 bases). The ends were cut back, 4 bases at V and 8 bases at J, with 15 bases in the middle. The CDR3 is made up of 14 amino acids. Looked up from germline, CDR1 is LNHDA and CDR2 is SQIVND (reference sequence). Here the CDR3 DNA reads TGTGCCAGTAGTACTGGGAAGCGGCTCGATGAGCAGTTCTTC. Translating gives CASSTGKRLDEQFF.

The count of this clone is one. The chain joins TRBV5-4 to TRBJ2-7; 8 bases map to TRBD2. Germline CDR1 is SGHNT and CDR2 is YYREEE (reference sequence). This CDR3 contains 15 residues. Trimming removed 4 bases from V and 7 bases from J; junction bases left unmatched: 13. CDR3 in DNA: TGTGCCAGCAGCCCGGGGTCGCGGGGGGTGATGGAGCAGTACTTC. This gives the protein CASSPGSRGVMEQYF.

The rearrangement joins TRBV7-2 to TRBJ2-7; TRBD2 agrees at 8 bases. The CDR3 loop spans 18 amino acids. CDR1 is SGHTA, CDR2 FQGNSA, per germline. V lost 5 bases, J lost 3 bases, and 18 bases stayed unmatched. As DNA, the CDR3 is TGTGCCAGCAGCCAAAGCGGGGGCGGGCTCGGGTTTCTCTACGAGCAGTACTTC. This encodes CASSQSGGGLGFLYEQYF.

The chain combines TRBV5-8 with TRBJ2-1; TRBD2 might be the D (5 bases). Looked up from germline, CDR1 is SGHTS and CDR2 is YDEGEE. V was cut by 4 bases and J by 0 bases, with 23 bases left in between. The CDR3 is 19 amino acids. The CDR3 nucleotides read TGTGCCAGCAGCCGCCTCCCAACCGGGCGGGCCTACTCCTACAATGAGCAGTTCTTC. The encoded protein is CASSRLPTGRAYSYNEQFF.